A single TCR beta chain is shown here with its context. Antigen unknown. Treatment reported: oral pan-JAK inhibitor, 5-10 mg twice daily. These data originate in a study of CD8+ T cells in alopecia areata. Findings and limits, study-wide: Lesional scalp, especially alopecia totalis/universalis, showed higher clonality than normal scalp. Clonality in the scalp and expanded CD8+ clones ranked among the top 100 were significantly decreased by tofacitinib.

Sequencing relied on a cDNA template that was reverse transcribed from extracted RNA. Repertoires were generated with immunoSEQ multiplex PCR, while TCRdb's copy carries only in-frame clones and drops some. The table has a few hundred thousand clones, roughly 63% seen once. Trimming took 2 bases from V and 7 from J; bases not matched to a gene: 5. CDR1 is GTSNPN and CDR2 is SVGIG in the germline V gene (reference sequence). The length of the CDR3 is 13 residues. The source material was CD4+ T cells sorted from blood, sampled at roughly week 52, from a patient treated with tofacitinib. This chain joins TRBV30 and TRBJ1-5; 7 bases are a match to TRBD1. The origin of this receptor is a human donor with alopecia areata. CDR3 amino acids: CAWSREGAQPQHF. CDR3 coding DNA: TGTGCCTGGAGTAGGGAGGGGGCGCAGCCCCAGCATTTT.